The 25 T cell receptor beta chains below were found in one sample sequenced in a study of blood T cell repertoires in COVID-19. The method was immunoSEQ multiplex PCR; TCRdb's version includes in-frame clones alone and lacks a portion of them. Of some 150,000 clones in the sample, roughly 90% were seen once. The sequencing sample was made of peripheral blood. These receptors all come from a man in his forties or fifties with active or convalescent COVID-19.

This chain links TRBV24-1 with TRBJ1-2, with D hard to call. Trimming pared 3 bases from V and 6 bases from J, leaving 10 bases between. The CDR3 is 13 amino acids. CDR1 and CDR2 (germline): KGHDR, SFDVKD. CDR3 in amino acids: CATSDAGRHGYTF. CDR3 DNA sequence: TGTGCCACCAGTGATGCGGGCCGGCATGGCTACACCTTC.

This clone was counted between two and nine times. The chain links TRBV29-1 to TRBJ2-1; 10 nucleotides match TRBD2. The J segment lost 0 bases and the V segment lost 2 bases, leaving 7 bases of the junction unmatched. The CDR3 consists of 17 residues. Germline-derived CDR1 and CDR2 are SQVTM and ANQGSEA. CDR3: CSVELAGAFYSYNEQFF. In DNA form, the CDR3 reads TGCAGCGTTGAACTAGCGGGAGCGTTCTACTCCTACAATGAGCAGTTCTTC.

The chain recombines TRBV6-4 with TRBJ2-1; TRBD1 agrees at 7 bases. After removal of 6 bases from V and 7 bases from J, the junction contained 9 bases not matched to a gene. This CDR3 contains 14 residues. Germline V gene lookup returns CDR1 MRHNA and CDR2 SNTAGT. The CDR3 sequence: CASSVEAGGNEQFF. CDR3 in DNA: TGTGCCAGCAGCGTAGAGGCAGGGGGTAATGAGCAGTTCTTC.

The chain couples TRBV3-1 (or the pseudogene TRBV3-2) to TRBJ1-4; D is unresolved. The CDR3 is 12 residues long. The V gene's germline CDR1 is LGHDT and CDR2 YNNKEL (reference sequence). The V gene lost 2 bases and the J gene lost 7 bases, with 5 bases spanning the gap. The CDR3 region has the DNA TGTGCCAGCAGCCAAACGGGTGAAAAACTGTTTTTT. Translating it yields CASSQTGEKLFF.

The chain is built from TRBV5-6 and TRBJ2-7; TRBD2 aligns across 10 bases. V dropped 2 bases and J dropped 1; count of bases not matched to a gene: 3. CDR3 length: 15 residues. Germline CDR1 and CDR2: SGHDT and YYEEEE. In nucleotides, the CDR3 is TGTGCCAGCAGCTTTATAGCGGGAGGATCCTACGAGCAGTACTTC. It codes for CASSFIAGGSYEQYF.

The V gene is TRBV18, the J gene TRBJ1-3; D perhaps matches TRBD1 (6 bases). This CDR3 spans 16 amino acids. Germline lookup yields CDR1 KGHSH and CDR2 LQKENI. V was pared by 0 bases and J by 2 bases, with 11 bases between. The CDR3 loop reads CASSPPTSGAGNTIYF. Here the CDR3 DNA reads TGTGCCAGCTCACCACCTACCTCAGGGGCTGGAAACACCATATATTTT.

The rearrangement links TRBV9 to TRBJ2-1; the match to TRBD2 covers 14 bases. This CDR3 has 17 amino acids. The ends lost 0 bases at V and 7 bases at J; junction bases unmatched: 6. Germline V gene sequence: CDR1 SGDLS, CDR2 YYNGEE. The CDR3 here is CASSVEGRLAGGNEQFF. CDR3 bases: TGTGCCAGCAGCGTAGAGGGGAGACTAGCGGGAGGGAATGAGCAGTTCTTC.

V is TRBV28 and J is TRBJ2-3; D not certain. V lost 5 bases and J lost 1, with 13 bases in between. Per the germline V gene, CDR1 is MDHEN and CDR2 is SYDVKM. This CDR3 contains 15 residues. Here the CDR3 reads CASSTTRSRTDTQYF. Here the CDR3 DNA reads TGTGCCAGCAGTACTACTCGATCCCGCACAGATACGCAGTATTTT.

In nucleotides, the CDR3 is TGTGCCAGCAGTTCCGAGACAGGGGTCTACGAGCAGTACTTC. Its translation: CASSSETGVYEQYF. This chain connects TRBV28 to TRBJ2-7, with TRBD1 matching over 8 bases. The trim removed 4 bases at V and 3 bases at J, leaving 5 bases unmatched. This CDR3 has 14 amino acids. In germline, CDR1 is MDHEN, CDR2 SYDVKM.

This chain connects TRBV10-3 to TRBJ2-3; D perhaps matches TRBD2 (5 bases). The V end was cut by 2 bases, the J end by 2 bases, with 8 bases between. CDR1 is ENHRY, CDR2 SYGVKD, per germline. The CDR3 is made up of 14 amino acids. The CDR3 reads CAISEGLTTDTQYF. The CDR3 DNA is TGTGCCATCAGTGAGGGACTTACCACAGATACGCAGTATTTT.

The table lists this clone with a count of one. The V and J genes are TRBV5-1 and TRBJ2-1; 9 bases agree with TRBD2. Trimming removed 3 bases from V and 6 bases from J; junction bases left unmatched: 10. Germline values: CDR1 SGHRS, CDR2 YFSETQ. The CDR3 has 16 amino acids. Here the CDR3 DNA reads TGCGCCAGCAGCTCGACTAGCGGCAAAAATGTCAATGAGCAGTTCTTC. Translated, it gives CASSSTSGKNVNEQFF.

The rearrangement joins TRBV6-1 to TRBJ1-6, with D possibly matching TRBD1 (6 bases). The CDR3 consists of 15 residues. The germline V gene has CDR1 MNHNS and CDR2 SASEGT. V was cut by 1 base and J by 9 bases, with 13 bases left in between. The CDR3 coding sequence is TGTGCCAGCAGTGAAGGTACAGGGCGTCCTTCACCCCTCCACTTT. The encoded protein is CASSEGTGRPSPLHF.

The chain carries TRBV5-1 and TRBJ2-3; possible D gene TRBD2, 6 bases. V gave up 4 bases and J gave up 0 bases, with 12 bases separating them. Germline assignment: CDR1 SGHRS and CDR2 YFSETQ. The CDR3 is 15 residues long. CDR3 residues: CASSISGPSTDTQYF. For the CDR3, the DNA is TGCGCCAGCAGCATTAGCGGACCTAGCACAGATACGCAGTATTTT. Looking up the rest from reference TRBV5-1 and TRBJ2-3 gives the full variable domain: KAGVTQTPRYLIKTRGQQVTLSCSPISGHRSVSWYQQTPGQGLQFLFEYFSETQRNKGNFPGRFSGRQFSNSRSEMNVSTLELGDSALYLCASSISGPSTDTQYFGPGTRLTVL.

This chain links TRBV7-9 with TRBJ2-7, with 9 bases lining up with TRBD1. The CDR3 totals 14 residues. The J segment lost 4 bases and the V segment lost 6 bases, leaving 7 bases of the junction unmatched. The germline gives CDR1 SEHNR, CDR2 FQNEAQ (reference sequence). This CDR3 is CASRSGTGTYEQYF. DNA for the CDR3: TGTGCCAGCAGAAGTGGGACAGGGACTTACGAGCAGTACTTC.

The gene calls are TRBV24-1 and TRBJ2-1; 10 nucleotides align to TRBD2. After removal of 5 bases from V and 4 bases from J, the junction contained 7 bases not matched to a gene. The germline V gene has CDR1 KGHDR and CDR2 SFDVKD. This CDR3 contains 16 residues. DNA for the CDR3: TGTGCCACCAGTGGTACTAGCGGGGCGTCGTACAATGAGCAGTTCTTC. It codes for CATSGTSGASYNEQFF.

The gene calls are TRBV5-8 and TRBJ2-1, with 7 bases identical to TRBD1. The CDR3 has 16 amino acids. V gave up 3 bases and J gave up 12 bases; unmatched junction bases: 18. Germline assignment: CDR1 SGHTS and CDR2 YDEGEE. The CDR3 loop reads CASSSTLTGDRTWQFF. DNA for the CDR3: TGTGCCAGCAGCTCAACCCTTACAGGGGATCGAACTTGGCAGTTCTTC.

V and J are TRBV6-5 and TRBJ2-7, with 9 bases matching TRBD1. V shed 0 bases and J 5 bases; nucleotides not matched to a gene: 5. The length of the CDR3 is 15 residues. The germline V gene has CDR1 MNHEY and CDR2 SVGAGI. The CDR3 sequence: CASSYSGQGFDEQYF. The CDR3 nucleotides read TGTGCCAGCAGTTACTCGGGACAGGGTTTCGACGAGCAGTACTTC.

This sequence joins TRBV19 and TRBJ2-7; possible D gene TRBD1, 6 bases. V lost 1 base, J lost 4 bases, and 8 bases lay in between. In germline, CDR1 is LNHDA, CDR2 SQIVND (reference sequence). This CDR3 region has 13 residues. CDR3 nucleotides: TGTGCCAGTAGTATAGGGCAGGGGTACGAGCAGTACTTC. Its translation is CASSIGQGYEQYF.

The V call is TRBV5-1, the J call TRBJ2-1, with 12 bases aligning to TRBD2. This CDR3 spans 12 amino acids. CDR1 is SGHRS and CDR2 is YFSETQ in the germline V gene. V trimming: 6 bases; J trimming: 10 bases; junction bases outside the gene matches: 2. CDR3 region: CASTLAGGEQFF. The CDR3 coding sequence is TGCGCCAGCACACTAGCGGGAGGCGAGCAGTTCTTC.

The chain couples TRBV19 to TRBJ2-1; 11 nucleotides align to TRBD1. The CDR3 loop spans 20 amino acids. Looked up from germline, CDR1 is LNHDA and CDR2 is SQIVND (reference sequence). V trimming: 5 bases; J trimming: 1 base; junction bases outside the gene matches: 16. CDR3 in amino acids: CASSPGGKTGTGGSYNEQFF. Here the CDR3 DNA reads TGTGCCAGTAGTCCCGGCGGAAAGACCGGGACAGGGGGTTCCTACAATGAGCAGTTCTTC.

This sequence joins TRBV28 and TRBJ1-4; 7 bases line up with TRBD1. Unmatched junction bases numbered 8, after V lost 4 bases and J lost 6 bases. There are 15 residues in the CDR3. Per germline, CDR1 MDHEN and CDR2 SYDVKM. CDR3 in amino acids: CASSSPGGQDEKLFF. CDR3 in DNA: TGTGCCAGCAGTTCACCAGGGGGTCAGGATGAAAAACTGTTTTTT.

The chain recombines TRBV30 with TRBJ2-2, with a weak D call TRBD2 (6 bases). The germline CDR1 and CDR2 sequences are GTSNPN and SVGIG (reference sequence). The V and J ends lost 4 bases and 2 bases respectively, with 11 bases between them. The CDR3 length is 14 residues. The CDR3 loop is CAWIPGLNTGELFF. DNA of the CDR3: TGTGCCTGGATACCCGGACTAAACACCGGGGAGCTGTTTTTT.

The chain has TRBV5-1 and TRBJ2-7; possible D gene TRBD2, 6 bases. Germline V gene sequence: CDR1 SGHRS, CDR2 YFSETQ. The CDR3 is 17 amino acids. Trimming cost V 4 bases and J 0 bases, with 20 bases left between them. Here the CDR3 reads CASSRRMGEVNSYEQYF. CDR3 sequence (DNA): TGCGCCAGCAGCCGGCGCATGGGGGAGGTGAACTCCTACGAGCAGTACTTC.

The chain combines TRBV19 with TRBJ1-5; TRBD1 is a possible D gene (6 bases). V lost 4 bases, J lost 1 base, and 11 bases lay in between. The CDR3 contains 15 residues. CDR1 LNHDA and CDR2 SQIVND come from the germline V gene (reference sequence). This chain's CDR3 is CASSTSTGSNQPQHF. The CDR3 DNA is TGTGCCAGTAGTACCTCAACAGGGAGCAATCAGCCCCAGCATTTT. The whole variable domain, filled in from reference TRBV19 and TRBJ1-5, reads DGGITQSPKYLFRKEGQNVTLSCEQNLNHDAMYWYRQDPGQGLRLIYYSQIVNDFQKGDIAEGYSVSREKKESFPLTVTSAQKNPTAFYLCASSTSTGSNQPQHFGDGTRLSIL.

The CDR3 DNA reads as TGTGCCATCACCCCGGGGTCCTCCTACGAGCAGTACTTC. As protein: CAITPGSSYEQYF. J is TRBJ2-7 and V is TRBV10-3, with D maybe TRBD2 (5 bases). Germline V gene sequence: CDR1 ENHRY, CDR2 SYGVKD. V was pared by 7 bases and J by 0 bases, with 10 bases between. This CDR3 is 13 amino acids long.